The rows below give T cell receptor beta chains drawn from one sample of a study of blood T cell repertoires in COVID-19. The data were produced by immunoSEQ multiplex PCR, yet TCRdb's version contains in-frame clones alone and is incomplete. The table lists about 280,000 clones, roughly 86% of them singletons. What was sequenced was peripheral blood. The source is a man aged 35 to 55 with active or convalescent COVID-19. Each CDR3 is given with its conserved first and last residue. The D gene is left open where the match is weak. Expanded clones are given a class, and other clones once, few, many or no size at all.

CASSSARGPVGMSSPLHF TGTGCCAGCAGTTCTGCCAGGGGGCCCGTGGGTATGAGTTCACCCCTCCACTTT TRBD1 - TRBJ1-6 TRBV27
CASRGDSSYEQYF TGTGCCAGCAGGGGGGACAGTTCCTACGAGCAGTACTTC TRBD1 - TRBJ2-7 TRBV6-5
CASRSQASSYEQYF TGTGCCAGCAGATCCCAGGCAAGCTCCTACGAGCAGTACTTC - - TRBJ2-7 TRBV11-2
CASSLSTGYTF TGTGCCAGCAGCCTGTCTACGGGCTACACCTTC - - TRBJ1-2 TRBV5-4
CASSNGLAGLYEQFF TGTGCCAGCAGCAACGGACTAGCGGGGTTGTATGAGCAGTTCTTC TRBD2 - TRBJ2-1 TRBV7-6
CASWSGIGRSYEQYF TGTGCCAGCTGGAGCGGGATCGGGCGTTCCTACGAGCAGTACTTC TRBD2 - TRBJ2-7 TRBV27
CASSDSRGGNQPQHF TGTGCCAGCTCTGATTCCAGGGGCGGCAATCAGCCCCAGCATTTT - - TRBJ1-5 TRBV18
CASSYSTALTYEQYF TGTGCCAGCAGTTACTCAACAGCCCTAACCTACGAGCAGTACTTC - - TRBJ2-7 TRBV6-5
CASSDAGYNQPQHF TGTGCCAGCTCCGACGCGGGGTACAATCAGCCCCAGCATTTT - - TRBJ1-5 TRBV6-5
CASSYTKDGELFF TGTGCCAGCAGTTACACAAAAGACGGGGAGCTGTTTTTT - - TRBJ2-2 TRBV6-5
CASSIDLPGRPQHF TGTGCCAGTAGTATAGATCTCCCGGGAAGGCCCCAGCATTTT - - TRBJ1-5 TRBV19
CASSSGLALQYF TGTGCCAGCAGCTCCGGACTAGCGTTGCAGTACTTC TRBD2 - TRBJ2-7 TRBV7-2
CASSQDPSGGLSSYNEQFF TGCGCCAGCAGCCAAGATCCTAGCGGGGGGCTTAGCTCCTACAATGAGCAGTTCTTC TRBD2 - TRBJ2-1 TRBV4-1
CASSYDGVSNQPQHF TGCGCCAGCAGCTACGACGGGGTTAGCAATCAGCCCCAGCATTTT - - TRBJ1-5 TRBV5-1
CASSSLGVENTEAFF TGCGCCAGCAGCTCTCTAGGGGTCGAAAACACTGAAGCTTTCTTT - - TRBJ1-1 TRBV5-1
CASSPQGRAGELFF TGTGCCAGCAGCCCCCAAGGCAGGGCGGGGGAGCTGTTTTTT - once TRBJ2-2 TRBV9
CASRYRNSGANVLTF TGTGCCAGCAGGTACAGGAACTCTGGGGCCAACGTCCTGACTTTC - - TRBJ2-6 TRBV5-4
CASSRTGGSGSNQPQHF TGTGCCAGCAGTCGAACAGGGGGCTCTGGTAGCAATCAGCCCCAGCATTTT TRBD1 few TRBJ1-5 TRBV5-5
CASSSAGASTDTQYF TGCGCCAGCAGCTCAGCGGGAGCGTCCACAGATACGCAGTATTTT TRBD2 - TRBJ2-3 TRBV5-1
CASSLVGGVPYNEQFF TGTGCCAGCAGCTTAGTTGGGGGGGTACCCTACAATGAGCAGTTCTTC TRBD2 - TRBJ2-1 TRBV7-2
CASGRAGSTDTQYF TGCGCCAGCGGCAGGGCAGGAAGCACAGATACGCAGTATTTT - few TRBJ2-3 TRBV5-1
CASSQRATGRGTDTQYF TGTGCCAGCAGCCAAAGAGCGACAGGGCGGGGCACAGATACGCAGTATTTT TRBD1 - TRBJ2-3 TRBV3-1/TRBV3-2
CAATASGRWDEQFF TGTGCCGCAACAGCTAGCGGGAGGTGGGATGAGCAGTTCTTC TRBD2 - TRBJ2-1 TRBV10-3
CASSLGGVGNTIYF TGTGCCAGCAGTTTAGGGGGCGTTGGAAACACCATATATTTT - - TRBJ1-3 TRBV27
CASSTGVGTEAFF TGTGCCAGCAGTACAGGGGTGGGCACTGAAGCTTTCTTT TRBD1 - TRBJ1-1 TRBV12-3/TRBV12-4
CASSVLAGGETGELFF TGTGCCAGCAGTGTCCTAGCGGGAGGGGAAACCGGGGAGCTGTTTTTT TRBD2 - TRBJ2-2 TRBV6-1